The T cell receptor (beta chain) under discussion was sequenced for a study of blood T cell repertoires in COVID-19. On the study more broadly: Italy, Spain and the United States were the sources of the convalescent and acute COVID-19 samples. Nucleic acid was either cDNA or gDNA, and it came from T cells, B-cell-depleted T cells, or PBMCs.

Per the germline V gene, CDR1 is LNHDA and CDR2 is SQIVND (reference sequence). With 4 bases removed from V and 0 bases from J, the gap between germline ends came to 6 bases. CDR3 length: 13 residues. Original processing notes: How many nucleated cells were present was estimated from reference gene primer amplification. Profiling relied on immunoSEQ multiplex PCR, and the TCRdb table lists in-frame clones only, not all of them. That table is the source of V, J and clone size, and D and trimming were worked out from the DNA. The data show under 250,000 clones, about 79% seen once. This receptor was taken from a man aged 50 to 60 with active or convalescent COVID-19. The rearrangement joins TRBV19 to TRBJ1-2; D gene uncertain. Sequencing was carried out using peripheral blood. The CDR3 DNA reads as TGTGCCAGTAGTAACCGGGCTAACTATGGCTACACCTTC. The encoded protein is CASSNRANYGYTF.